This TCR beta chain was sequenced in a study of T cells after yellow fever vaccination. Turning to the study itself: The authors prepared low-cell-number fractions using SMART-Seq v4 Ultra Low Input. Broader study findings: Post-booster samples contained most primary-vaccination clones (approximately 96% CD4, about 90% CD8).

Synthesis of TCR cDNA relied on 5'RACE template switching, which attached a universal primer site and UMIs. TCRdb called the 5' RACE reads again in MiXCR, with one record for every CDR3 protein. The sample yields 100,000 or so distinct CDR3 sequences, about 8.8% seen once. The material sequenced was CD8+ T cells not binding an NS4B(214-222) dextramer, sorted from PBMCs, taken around 15 days after the first yellow fever vaccination. This receptor was obtained from a man aged 18 to 29 who received the YFV17D yellow fever vaccine.

This CDR3 reads CATYMGQMIEAFF. In DNA form, the CDR3 reads TGTGCCACCTACATGGGTCAGATGATTGAAGCTTTCTTT. V gene TRBV2 combines with J gene TRBJ1-1; D is undetermined. Germline CDR1 SNHLY, CDR2 FYNNEI. V shed 10 bases and J shed 7 bases, with 19 bases lying between them. There are 13 residues in the CDR3.